This record concerns one T cell receptor (beta chain) sequence. The data were produced by immunoSEQ multiplex PCR, yet TCRdb's version contains in-frame clones alone and is incomplete. The sample contains over 200,000 clones, around 84% of which appear only once. The entry originates in a study of blood T cell repertoires in COVID-19. Overall study context: COVID-19 samples from acute and convalescent phases originated in the United States, Italy and Spain.

This TCR was recovered from a woman over 75 with active or convalescent COVID-19. Sequencing input: peripheral blood.

In nucleotides, the CDR3 is TGTGCCAGCAGCGTACTCTCAGGGAACACTGAAGCTTTCTTT. It translates to CASSVLSGNTEAFF. The chain recombines TRBV9 with TRBJ1-1, with D hard to call. CDR3 size: 14 residues. Deletions cut 1 base from V and 1 base from J, with 8 bases between. Germline V gives CDR1 SGDLS, CDR2 YYNGEE. The whole variable domain, filled in from reference TRBV9 and TRBJ1-1, reads DSGVTQTPKHLITATGQRVTLRCSPRSGDLSVYWYQQSLDQGLQFLIQYYNGEERAKGNILERFSAQQFPDLHSELNLSSLELGDSALYFCASSVLSGNTEAFFGQGTRLTVV.